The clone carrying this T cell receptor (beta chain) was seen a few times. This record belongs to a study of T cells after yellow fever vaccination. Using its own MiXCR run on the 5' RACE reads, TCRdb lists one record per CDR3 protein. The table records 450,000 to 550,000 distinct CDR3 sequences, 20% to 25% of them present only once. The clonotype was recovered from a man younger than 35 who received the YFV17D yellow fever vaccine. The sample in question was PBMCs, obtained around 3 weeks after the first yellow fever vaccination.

The CDR3 region is CASSQVHPGELFF. The DNA for the CDR3 is TGCGCCAGCAGCCAAGTTCATCCCGGGGAGCTGTTTTTT. The V call is TRBV4-1, the J call TRBJ2-2; D remains unclear. The germline V gene has CDR1 MGHRA and CDR2 YSYEKL. The CDR3 sequence is 13 residues long. V lost 1 base, J lost 6 bases, and 6 bases lay in between.